Detailed here is one TCR beta chain. This clone occurred a few times. This receptor's antigen is unknown. A read error may produce the germline difference seen at one junction end. For the CD8 naive samples, CD45RO-negative cells were positively selected for CCR7, yielding a CD45RA+CCR7+ population from which TemRA cells were excluded. Healthy HIV-negative adults with no recently reported acute infections or vaccinations were included as donors. Only Caucasian adults living in Nashville, Tennessee, USA were represented among the donors. Blood was obtained by leukapheresis, after which PBMCs were separated by Ficoll-Histopaque density gradient centrifugation and cryopreserved in liquid nitrogen vapor phase. Analytical flow cytometry was used to check the purity and quantity of every magnetically sorted T cell population. Each sorted fraction had its genomic DNA isolated and then quantified by UV absorbance on a Nanodrop 2000c.

This specimen comes from a study of shared clonotypes between healthy human individuals (dated by TCRdb to 2019 to 2021). With respect to the entire study: Three men and two women, aged 18 to 49 years, made up the cohort. Per donor, three plates each were used for CD4 naive and CD4 memory, two for CD8 naive, and one for CD8 memory. To increase sequencing depth and limit assay-specific biases, TCR repertoire library preparation and sequencing were carried out by different laboratories using diverse techniques. Leukapheresis yielded between about 0.9 and 9.5 billion PBMCs per donor. Blood TCR repertoires of five healthy adults were deeply sequenced to estimate repertoire size and the extent of clonotype sharing between individuals.

Results the study describes overall, beyond this receptor: Compared with non-shared clonotypes, clonotypes shared by all four sorted-subset donors had higher generation probabilities. Naive subsets generally had larger estimated clonotype richness than memory subsets did. Sampling was limited to blood, and TCR repertoires in tissue likely differ from TCR repertoires in blood. The genetic and exposure-history diversity represented was limited by the small number of donors. When several donors were compared, the shared fraction of clonotypes was roughly 5% for naive CD4, less than 4% for naive CD8, 2% to 2.5% for memory CD4, and roughly 0.43% for memory CD8. Pairwise subsampling led to the expectation that sequencing depth would affect the degree of clonotype sharing among donors. Incomplete sequencing was indicated by rarefaction of sorted-subset datasets, despite the large sequencing depth.

Using the deep immunoSEQ assay, multiplex PCR amplified TCR CDR3 regions from genomic DNA. Genomic DNA extracted from each cell subset was distributed evenly over all wells of several immunoSEQ 96-well plates, and each plate served as one replicate. Each replicate PCR for sorted subsets received about 210 ng genomic DNA, equal to roughly 30,000 T cell genomes. Purified libraries were quantified with a Qubit 3.0 fluorometer, sized on a Bioanalyzer 2100, and re-quantified with the KAPA Library Quantification kit. Each immunoSEQ 96-well plate was sequenced on its own single-read 150-cycle Illumina NextSeq 550 flow cell. Under the source paper's analysis protocol: Because the immunoSEQ output included only junctional sequences and no quality scores, the filtering could not be the same as the filtering used for full-length reads. Sequences were annotated with PyIR, a Python wrapper for IgBLAST v1.9, and V/J genes and CDR3 were assigned using IMGT germline references. Reads were removed for weak V/J assignments (E-value above 1e-6), missing CDR3, stop codons, out-of-frame junctions, or ambiguous translated residues. V3J clonotypes were defined as sequences sharing an identical inferred V gene, J gene, and CDR3 amino acid sequence. To compute the percentage overlap between repertoires, the number of shared unique clonotypes was divided by the size of the smaller repertoire. Richness of each repertoire was evaluated using RTK rarefaction, the Chao1 estimator, and Recon v2.1 estimates of unobserved clonotypes. Generation probabilities for all TCRbeta clonotypes obtained by the gDNA method from a handful of donors were computed using OLGA. The table comes from immuneACCESS by way of TCRdb, which keeps in-frame sequences with V and J called. Part of the clones is missing from these tables; in studies checked, under half for an unresolved V gene and the rest for unknown reasons. V and J calls and clone size are copied from that table; D and trimming were computed from the DNA. In this sample the table shows 550,000 to 650,000 clones, about 96% of which occur a single time. The ten largest account for more than 0.085% of the sample.

From cysteine to phenylalanine, the CDR3 is 9 amino acids long. Only the CDR3 DNA stays, 27 bases, in frame from base 1. The CDR1 and CDR2 encoded by the germline V gene are SGHNT and YENEEA. The V and J genes are TRBV11-3 and TRBJ1-2; possibly the D gene is TRBD1, per 6 matching bases. This TCR came from a young woman in good health. Sequenced input: naive CD8+ T cells sorted from blood. Sample cell subset or site, as interpreted from the label and publication: CD45RA+CCR7+. The DNA sequence reads TGTGCCAGCAAGGACAGTTGTCGATTC. It codes for CASKDSCRF.